This section outlines one TCR beta chain sequence together with its context. Its target is unknown. This entry comes from a study of Graves' ophthalmopathy and Graves' hyperthyroidism. Overall study findings and caveats: Blood also carried most expanded thyroid clonotypes exceeding 0.001 frequency.

RNA transcripts served as template for amplifying TCR beta CDR3 sequences. Second-round multiplex PCR came after first-round RT-PCR with HTBI primers. MiXCR was run by TCRdb on the multiplex PCR reads, yielding one entry per CDR3 protein. The table shows approximately 160,000 distinct CDR3 sequences, with roughly two fifths occurring only once. This CDR3 spans 13 amino acids. CDR1 and CDR2 (germline): SNHLY, FYNNEI. Trimming pared 6 bases from V and 5 bases from J, leaving 14 bases between. The chain combines TRBV2 with TRBJ2-7; TRBD1 might be the D (6 bases). The specimen sequenced was peripheral blood. This receptor was taken from a man younger than 40 with Graves' ophthalmopathy. CDR3 DNA sequence: TGTGCCAGCAGCGCTCCGGGACAACACGAGCAGTACTTC. Protein sequence: CASSAPGQHEQYF.